What follows are 12 T cell receptor beta chains derived from one specimen sequenced in a study of T cells in Graves' hyperthyroidism and ophthalmopathy. RNA transcripts provided the source from which TCR beta CDR3 regions were amplified. HTBI primers were employed in a first-round RT-PCR of the TCR CDR3. One entry per CDR3 protein, called by TCRdb with MiXCR from the multiplex PCR reads. The sample includes around 620,000 distinct CDR3 sequences, around 15% of them seen just once. The specimen sequenced was blood. The receptor set was obtained from a young woman with Graves' hyperthyroidism.

CDR3 nucleotide sequence: TGTGCCAGCAGCCGGGACTTGCGGGATACGCAGTATTTT. Amino acids: CASSRDLRDTQYF. This sequence joins TRBV7-3 and TRBJ2-3; D possibly corresponds to TRBD2 (6 bases). Trimming stripped 5 bases from V and 6 bases from J, with 12 bases between. The CDR3 has 13 residues. The germline CDR1 and CDR2 sequences are SGHTA and FQGTGA. The whole variable domain, remainder taken from reference TRBV7-3 and TRBJ2-3, is GAGVSQTPSNKVTEKGKYVELRCDPISGHTALYWYRQSLGQGPEFLIYFQGTGAADDSGLPNDRFFAVRPEGSVSTLKIQRTERGDSAVYLCASSRDLRDTQYFGPGTRLTVL.

This clonotype has more than one count but fewer than ten. The chain joins TRBV5-1 to TRBJ2-7; TRBD2 matches at 12 bases. The CDR3 is 15 amino acids. CDR1 SGHRS and CDR2 YFSETQ come from the germline V gene. J gave up 5 bases and V 4 bases, and 7 bases lay outside the gene matches. As DNA, the CDR3 is TGCGCCAGCAGCGACCCGACTAGCGGGAGAAACGAGCAGTACTTC. This codes for CASSDPTSGRNEQYF.

This chain joins TRBV12-5 and TRBJ2-2, with 7 bases matching TRBD1. The germline V gene has CDR1 LGHNT and CDR2 FRNRAP. The CDR3 is 18 amino acids. With 0 bases clipped from V and 4 bases from J, the junction kept 11 bases outside the gene matches. CDR3 nucleotide sequence: TGTGCTAGTGGTTTGGTTGAGGGGGCAGGGGAATCCACCGGGGAGCTGTTTTTT. It yields the protein CASGLVEGAGESTGELFF.

This clonotype has more than one count but fewer than ten. The chain recombines TRBV6-1 with TRBJ2-2; 9 bases align to TRBD1. CDR3 length equals 14 residues. V shed 6 bases and J 4 bases; nucleotides not matched to a gene: 3. Germline loops: CDR1 MNHNS, CDR2 SASEGT. CDR3 region: CASRSQGATGELFF. The CDR3 DNA sequence: TGTGCCAGCAGATCACAGGGGGCCACCGGGGAGCTGTTTTTT.

Many counts were recorded for this clonotype. This chain links TRBV7-3 with TRBJ2-3, with 10 nucleotides matching TRBD2. The CDR3 extends over 16 amino acids. V lost 3 bases and J lost 2; bases outside the gene matches: 5. Germline lookup yields CDR1 SGHTA and CDR2 FQGTGA. The chain's CDR3 is CASSLASGRVTDTQYF. The CDR3 DNA follows: TGTGCCAGCAGCTTGGCTAGCGGGAGAGTCACAGATACGCAGTATTTT.

This clonotype has more than one count but fewer than ten. V and J are TRBV20-1 and TRBJ2-2; maybe TRBD2 (6 bases). V was clipped by 3 bases and J by 7 bases, with 9 bases between them. Germline V gene data show CDR1 as DFQATT and CDR2 as SNEGSKA (reference sequence). This CDR3 has 12 residues. Here the CDR3 reads CSASGTDGELFF. The CDR3 DNA reads TGCAGTGCTAGCGGGACTGACGGGGAGCTGTTTTTT.

Ten or more counts support this clonotype. The chain recombines TRBV7-2 with TRBJ2-3, with 10 positions matching TRBD2. The CDR3 spans 14 residues. Germline assignment: CDR1 SGHTA and CDR2 FQGNSA. V shed 3 bases, J shed 4 bases, and the junction held 1 base outside the gene matches. The CDR3 DNA sequence: TGTGCCAGCAGCTTTAGCGGGAGGTCAGATACGCAGTATTTT. Translating it yields CASSFSGRSDTQYF.

At least ten counts were recorded for this clonotype. This chain joins TRBV7-2 and TRBJ1-4; D ambiguous. The germline V gene has CDR1 SGHTA and CDR2 FQGNSA. V was shortened by 5 bases and J by 5 bases, with 12 bases between the two germline ends. This CDR3 is 14 amino acids long. The DNA of the CDR3 is TGTGCCAGCAGCCCAGGCCGAGGGAATGAAAAACTGTTTTTT. Translation: CASSPGRGNEKLFF.

This clonotype was observed at least ten times. The chain employs TRBV5-1 and TRBJ2-7, with 7 bases fitting TRBD1. The J segment lost 1 base and the V segment lost 4 bases, leaving 5 bases of the junction unmatched. Per germline, CDR1 SGHRS and CDR2 YFSETQ. CDR3 length: 14 residues. The CDR3 is CASSEGQPSYEQYF. The CDR3 coding sequence is TGCGCCAGCAGCGAGGGACAGCCGTCCTACGAGCAGTACTTC.

The chain carries TRBV30 and TRBJ2-3; TRBD2 matches 15 bases. Unmatched junction bases numbered 8, after V lost 1 base and J lost 0 bases. This CDR3 comprises 19 residues. Per germline, CDR1 GTSNPN and CDR2 SVGIG (reference sequence). The CDR3 nucleotides are TGTGCCTGGAGTGCCACGGGACTAGCGGGAGGAACGAGCACAGATACGCAGTATTTT. It translates to CAWSATGLAGGTSTDTQYF.

The chain combines TRBV5-6 with TRBJ2-7; D unresolved. The CDR3 length is 12 residues. The V end lost 4 bases, the J end lost 6 bases, and 11 bases lay between the germline ends. CDR1 and CDR2 (germline): SGHDT, YYEEEE. CDR3 in DNA: TGTGCCAGCAGCCCCGGGCCAACCGAGCAGTACTTC. It translates to CASSPGPTEQYF.

This clonotype was recorded at least ten times. The V gene is TRBV7-9, the J gene TRBJ2-7; D unclear. Germline lookup yields CDR1 SEHNR and CDR2 FQNEAQ (reference sequence). The CDR3 length is 15 residues. V was cut by 4 bases and J by 7 bases, with 20 bases left in between. The CDR3 is CASSSRLVSTSEQYF. As DNA, the CDR3 is TGTGCCAGCAGCTCCCGACTGGTATCTACGTCGGAGCAGTACTTC.